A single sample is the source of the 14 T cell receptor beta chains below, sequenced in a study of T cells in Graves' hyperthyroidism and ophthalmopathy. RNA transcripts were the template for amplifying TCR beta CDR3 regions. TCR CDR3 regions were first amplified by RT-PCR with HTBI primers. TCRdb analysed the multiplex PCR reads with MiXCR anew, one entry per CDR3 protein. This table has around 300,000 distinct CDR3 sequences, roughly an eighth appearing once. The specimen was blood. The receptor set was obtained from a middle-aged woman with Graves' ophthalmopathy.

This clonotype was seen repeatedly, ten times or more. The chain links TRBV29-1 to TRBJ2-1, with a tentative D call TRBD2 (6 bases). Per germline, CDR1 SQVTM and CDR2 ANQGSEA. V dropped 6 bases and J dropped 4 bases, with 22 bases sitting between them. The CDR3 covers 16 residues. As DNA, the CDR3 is TGCAGCGTGGGCGGGGCTCCTGAAGGCGAGTACAATGAGCAGTTCTTC. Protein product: CSVGGAPEGEYNEQFF.

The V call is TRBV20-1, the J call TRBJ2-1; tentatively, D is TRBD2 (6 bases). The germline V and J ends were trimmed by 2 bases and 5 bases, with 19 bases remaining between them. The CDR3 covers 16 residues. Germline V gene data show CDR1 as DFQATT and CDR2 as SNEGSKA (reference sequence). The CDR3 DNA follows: TGCAGTGCTAGATCCCCGCTAGCGCAATACCACAATGAGCAGTTCTTC. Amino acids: CSARSPLAQYHNEQFF.

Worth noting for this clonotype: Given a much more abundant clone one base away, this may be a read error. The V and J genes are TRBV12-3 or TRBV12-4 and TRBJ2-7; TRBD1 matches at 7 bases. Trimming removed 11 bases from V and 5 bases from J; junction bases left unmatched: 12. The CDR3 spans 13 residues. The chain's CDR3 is CAGTTGTVNEQYF. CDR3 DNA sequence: TGTGCCGGCACCACTGGGACAGTCAACGAGCAGTACTTC.

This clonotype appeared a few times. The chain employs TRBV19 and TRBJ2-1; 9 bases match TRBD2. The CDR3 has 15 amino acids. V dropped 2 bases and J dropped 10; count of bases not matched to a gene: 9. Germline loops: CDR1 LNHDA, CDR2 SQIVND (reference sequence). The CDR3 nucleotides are TGTGCCAGTAGTATATGGCGGGAGGGAATTAAGGAGCAGTTCTTC. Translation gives CASSIWREGIKEQFF.

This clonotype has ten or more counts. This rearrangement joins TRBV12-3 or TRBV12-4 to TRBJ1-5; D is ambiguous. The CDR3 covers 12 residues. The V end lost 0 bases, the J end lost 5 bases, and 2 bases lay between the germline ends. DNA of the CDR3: TGTGCCAGCAGTTTAGCGCATCAGCCCCAGCATTTT. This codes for CASSLAHQPQHF.

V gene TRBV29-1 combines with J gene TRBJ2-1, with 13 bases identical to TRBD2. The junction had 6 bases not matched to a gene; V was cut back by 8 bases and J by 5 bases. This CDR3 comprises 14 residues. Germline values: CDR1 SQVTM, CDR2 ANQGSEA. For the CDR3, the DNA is TGCAGCTCGGGACTAGCGGGGTCCCACAATGAGCAGTTCTTC. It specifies CSSGLAGSHNEQFF.

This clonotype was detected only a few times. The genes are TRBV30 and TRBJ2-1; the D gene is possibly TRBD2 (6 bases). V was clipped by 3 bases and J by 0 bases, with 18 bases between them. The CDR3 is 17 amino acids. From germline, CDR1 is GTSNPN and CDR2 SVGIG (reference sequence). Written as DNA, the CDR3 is TGTGCCTGGAGGACCCTCCCCGGACTACCCTCCTACAATGAGCAGTTCTTC. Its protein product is CAWRTLPGLPSYNEQFF.

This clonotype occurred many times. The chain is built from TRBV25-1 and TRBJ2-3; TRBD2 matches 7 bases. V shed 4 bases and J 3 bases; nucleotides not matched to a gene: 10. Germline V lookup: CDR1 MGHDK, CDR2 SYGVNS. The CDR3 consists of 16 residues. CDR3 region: CASSVLSGGGTDTQYF. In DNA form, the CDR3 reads TGTGCCAGCAGTGTCTTGTCGGGAGGAGGAACAGATACGCAGTATTTT.

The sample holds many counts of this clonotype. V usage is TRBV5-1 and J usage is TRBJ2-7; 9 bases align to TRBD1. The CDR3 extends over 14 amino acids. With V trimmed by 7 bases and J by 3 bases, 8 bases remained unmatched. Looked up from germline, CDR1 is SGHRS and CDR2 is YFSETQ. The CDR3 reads CASATGGLSYEQYF. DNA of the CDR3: TGCGCCAGCGCTACAGGGGGCCTTAGCTACGAGCAGTACTTC.

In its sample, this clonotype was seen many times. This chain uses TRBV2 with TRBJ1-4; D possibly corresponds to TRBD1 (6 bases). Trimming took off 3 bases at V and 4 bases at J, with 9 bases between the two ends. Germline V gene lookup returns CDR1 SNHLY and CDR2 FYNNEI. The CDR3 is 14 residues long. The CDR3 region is CASSEGAGNEKLFF. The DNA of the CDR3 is TGTGCCAGCAGTGAGGGGGCCGGTAATGAAAAACTGTTTTTT.

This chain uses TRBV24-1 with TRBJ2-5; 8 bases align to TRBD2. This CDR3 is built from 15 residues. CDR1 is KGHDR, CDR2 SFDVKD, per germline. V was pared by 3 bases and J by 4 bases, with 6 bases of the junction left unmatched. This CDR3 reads CATSDTGRGAETQYF. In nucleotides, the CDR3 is TGTGCCACCAGTGATACAGGGCGGGGGGCAGAGACCCAGTACTTC.

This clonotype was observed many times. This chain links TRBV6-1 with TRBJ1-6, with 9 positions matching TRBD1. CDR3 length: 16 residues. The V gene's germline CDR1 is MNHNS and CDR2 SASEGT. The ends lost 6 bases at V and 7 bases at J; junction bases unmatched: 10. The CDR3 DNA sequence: TGTGCCAGCAGCGCCGTGGGGACAGGGAGGAATTCACCCCTCCACTTT. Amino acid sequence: CASSAVGTGRNSPLHF.

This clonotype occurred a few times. The CDR3 spells CASSFSRFIKGATNEKLFF. The CDR3 nucleotides read TGTGCCAGCAGTTTCTCCCGATTTATAAAGGGTGCAACTAATGAAAAACTGTTTTTT. The chain has TRBV27 and TRBJ1-4; D is undetermined. The CDR3 covers 19 residues. V was clipped by 3 bases and J by 0 bases, with 20 bases between them. CDR1 and CDR2 (germline): MNHEY, SMNVEV (reference sequence).

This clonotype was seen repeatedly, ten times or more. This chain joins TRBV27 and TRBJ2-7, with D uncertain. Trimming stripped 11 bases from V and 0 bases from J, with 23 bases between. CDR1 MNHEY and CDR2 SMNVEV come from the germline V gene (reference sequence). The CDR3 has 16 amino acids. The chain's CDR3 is CAVVVAQRTGSYEQYF. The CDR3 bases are TGTGCCGTCGTGGTAGCACAGAGAACCGGCTCCTACGAGCAGTACTTC.